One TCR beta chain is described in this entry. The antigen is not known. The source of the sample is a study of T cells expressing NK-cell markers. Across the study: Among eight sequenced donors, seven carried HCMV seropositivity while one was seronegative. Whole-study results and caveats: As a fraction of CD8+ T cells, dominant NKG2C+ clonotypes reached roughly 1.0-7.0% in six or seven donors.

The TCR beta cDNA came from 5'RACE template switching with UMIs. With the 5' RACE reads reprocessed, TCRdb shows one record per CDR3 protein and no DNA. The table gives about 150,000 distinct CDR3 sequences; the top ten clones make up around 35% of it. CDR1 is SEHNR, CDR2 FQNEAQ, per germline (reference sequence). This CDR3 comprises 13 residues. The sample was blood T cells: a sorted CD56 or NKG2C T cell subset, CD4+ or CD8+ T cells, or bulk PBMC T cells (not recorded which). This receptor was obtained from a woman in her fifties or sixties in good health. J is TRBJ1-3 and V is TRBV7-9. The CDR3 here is CASSHDGGNTIYF.